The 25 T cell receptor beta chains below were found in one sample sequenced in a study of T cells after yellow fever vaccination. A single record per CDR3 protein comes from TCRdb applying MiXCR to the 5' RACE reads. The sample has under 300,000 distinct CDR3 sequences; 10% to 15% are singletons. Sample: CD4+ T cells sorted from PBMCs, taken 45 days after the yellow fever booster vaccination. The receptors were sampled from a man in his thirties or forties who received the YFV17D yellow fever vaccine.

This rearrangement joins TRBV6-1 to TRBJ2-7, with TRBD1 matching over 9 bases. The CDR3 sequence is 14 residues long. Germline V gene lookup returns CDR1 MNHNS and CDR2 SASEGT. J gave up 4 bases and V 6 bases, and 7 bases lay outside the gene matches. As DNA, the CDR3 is TGTGCCAGCAGCGACACGGACAGGGGTTACGAGCAGTACTTC. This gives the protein CASSDTDRGYEQYF.

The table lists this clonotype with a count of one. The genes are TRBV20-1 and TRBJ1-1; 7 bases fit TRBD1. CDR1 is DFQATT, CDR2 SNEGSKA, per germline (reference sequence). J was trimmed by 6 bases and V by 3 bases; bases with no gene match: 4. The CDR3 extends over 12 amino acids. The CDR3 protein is CSARGGQPEAFF. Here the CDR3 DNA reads TGCAGTGCTAGGGGGGGACAGCCTGAAGCTTTCTTT.

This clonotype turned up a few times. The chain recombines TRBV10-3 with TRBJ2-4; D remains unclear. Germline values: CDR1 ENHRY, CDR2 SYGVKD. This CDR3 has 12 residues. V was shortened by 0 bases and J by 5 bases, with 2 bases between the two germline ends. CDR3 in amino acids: CAISESQNIQYF. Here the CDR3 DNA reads TGTGCCATCAGTGAGTCCCAAAACATTCAGTACTTC.

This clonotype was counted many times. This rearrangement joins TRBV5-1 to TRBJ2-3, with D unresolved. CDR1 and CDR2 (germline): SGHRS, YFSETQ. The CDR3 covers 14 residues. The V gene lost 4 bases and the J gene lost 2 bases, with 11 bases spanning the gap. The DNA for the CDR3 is TGCGCCAGCAGCCTGGAAGTGTCCACAGATACGCAGTATTTT. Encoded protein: CASSLEVSTDTQYF.

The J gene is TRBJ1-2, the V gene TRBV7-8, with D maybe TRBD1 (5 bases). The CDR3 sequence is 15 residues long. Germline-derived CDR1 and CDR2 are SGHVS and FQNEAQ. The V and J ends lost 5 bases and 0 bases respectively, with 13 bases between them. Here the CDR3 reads CASSPHTGANYGYTF. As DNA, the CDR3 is TGTGCCAGCAGCCCTCACACAGGAGCTAACTATGGCTACACCTTC.

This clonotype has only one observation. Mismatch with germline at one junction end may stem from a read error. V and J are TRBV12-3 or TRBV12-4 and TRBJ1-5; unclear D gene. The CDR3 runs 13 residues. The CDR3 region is CARSLASNQPQHF. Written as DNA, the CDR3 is TGTGCCAGAAGTTTAGCCAGCAATCAGCCCCAGCATTTT.

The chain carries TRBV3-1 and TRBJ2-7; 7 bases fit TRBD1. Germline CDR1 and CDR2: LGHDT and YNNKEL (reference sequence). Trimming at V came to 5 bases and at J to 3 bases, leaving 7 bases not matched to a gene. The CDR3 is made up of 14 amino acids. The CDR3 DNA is TGTGCCAGCAGCTCGGGACAGAAACTCTACGAGCAGTACTTC. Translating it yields CASSSGQKLYEQYF.

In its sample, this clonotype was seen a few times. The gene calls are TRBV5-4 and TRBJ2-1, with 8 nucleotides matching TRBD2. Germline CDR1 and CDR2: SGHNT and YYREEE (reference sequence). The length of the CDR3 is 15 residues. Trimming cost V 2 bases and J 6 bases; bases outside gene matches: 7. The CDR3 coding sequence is TGTGCCAGCAGCTTTGGCGACGGGAGGGCCAATGAGCAGTTCTTC. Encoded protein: CASSFGDGRANEQFF.

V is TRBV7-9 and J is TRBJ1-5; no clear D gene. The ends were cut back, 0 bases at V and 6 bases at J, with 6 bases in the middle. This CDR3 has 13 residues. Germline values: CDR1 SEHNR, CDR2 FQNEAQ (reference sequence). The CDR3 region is CASSLAIGQPQHF. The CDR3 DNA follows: TGTGCCAGCAGCTTAGCAATAGGTCAGCCCCAGCATTTT.

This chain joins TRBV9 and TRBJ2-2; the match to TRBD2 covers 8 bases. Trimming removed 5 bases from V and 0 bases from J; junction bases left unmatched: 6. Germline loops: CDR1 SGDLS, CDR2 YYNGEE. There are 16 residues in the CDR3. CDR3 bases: TGTGCCAGCAGTAAAACTAGCGGAACGAACACCGGGGAGCTGTTTTTT. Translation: CASSKTSGTNTGELFF.

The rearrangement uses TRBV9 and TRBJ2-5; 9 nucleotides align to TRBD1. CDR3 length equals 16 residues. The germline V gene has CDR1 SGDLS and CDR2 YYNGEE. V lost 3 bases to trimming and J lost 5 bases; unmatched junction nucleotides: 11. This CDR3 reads CASSEAGQGPFETQYF. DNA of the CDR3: TGTGCCAGCAGCGAGGCAGGACAGGGGCCTTTCGAGACCCAGTACTTC.

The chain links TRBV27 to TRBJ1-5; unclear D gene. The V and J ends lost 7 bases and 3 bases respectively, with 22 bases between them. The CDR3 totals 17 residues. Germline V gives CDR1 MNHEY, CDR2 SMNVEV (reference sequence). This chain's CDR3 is CASMARGGLSVNQPQHF. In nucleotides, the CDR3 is TGTGCCAGCATGGCACGGGGAGGGTTGTCAGTCAATCAGCCCCAGCATTTT.

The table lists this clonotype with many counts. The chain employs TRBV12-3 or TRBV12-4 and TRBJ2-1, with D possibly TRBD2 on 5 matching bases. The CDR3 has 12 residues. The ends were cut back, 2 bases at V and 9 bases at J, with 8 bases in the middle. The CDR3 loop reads CASSLTSGEQFF. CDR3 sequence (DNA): TGTGCCAGCAGTTTAACGAGCGGTGAGCAGTTCTTC.

CDR3 sequence reads: CASSLGRGDRELFF. In DNA, the CDR3 is TGTGCCAGCAGCTTAGGTCGAGGGGACCGGGAGCTGTTTTTT. The chain is built from TRBV7-2 and TRBJ2-2; D is possibly TRBD1 or TRBD2 (5 bases each). The CDR3 is made up of 14 amino acids. V dropped 1 base and J dropped 9 bases, with 12 bases sitting between them. Germline V CDR1 and CDR2: SGHTA, FQGNSA.

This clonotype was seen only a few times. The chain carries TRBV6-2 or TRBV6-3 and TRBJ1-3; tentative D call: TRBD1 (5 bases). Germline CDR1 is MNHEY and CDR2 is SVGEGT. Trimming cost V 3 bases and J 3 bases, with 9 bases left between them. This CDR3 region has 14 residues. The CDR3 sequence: CASSYWTRGNTIYF. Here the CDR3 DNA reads TGTGCCAGCAGTTATTGGACACGTGGAAACACCATATATTTT.

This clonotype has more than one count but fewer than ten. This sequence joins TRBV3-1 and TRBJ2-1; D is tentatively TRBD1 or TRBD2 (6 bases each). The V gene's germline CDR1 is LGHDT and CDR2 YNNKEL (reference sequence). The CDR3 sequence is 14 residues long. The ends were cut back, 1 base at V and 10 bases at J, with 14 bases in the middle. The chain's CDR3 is CASSQAGAPFEQFF. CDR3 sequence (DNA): TGTGCCAGCAGCCAAGCGGGGGCCCCGTTCGAGCAGTTCTTC.

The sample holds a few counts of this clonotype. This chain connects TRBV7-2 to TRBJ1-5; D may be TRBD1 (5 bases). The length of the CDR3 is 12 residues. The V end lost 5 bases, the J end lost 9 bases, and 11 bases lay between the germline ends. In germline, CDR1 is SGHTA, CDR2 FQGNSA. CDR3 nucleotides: TGTGCCAGCAGCCCTCGTACAGGGCCCCAGCATTTT. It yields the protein CASSPRTGPQHF.

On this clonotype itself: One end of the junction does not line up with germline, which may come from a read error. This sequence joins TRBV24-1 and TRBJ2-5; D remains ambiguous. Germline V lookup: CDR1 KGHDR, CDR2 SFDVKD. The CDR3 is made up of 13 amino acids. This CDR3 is CATSDPNQDTQYF. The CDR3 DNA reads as TGTGCCACCAGTGACCCGAATCAAGACACCCAGTACTTC.

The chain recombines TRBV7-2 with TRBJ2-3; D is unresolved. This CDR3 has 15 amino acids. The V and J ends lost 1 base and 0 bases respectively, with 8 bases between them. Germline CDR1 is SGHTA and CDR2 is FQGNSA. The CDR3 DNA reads TGTGCCAGCAGCTTAGTAGGGCGTAGCACAGATACGCAGTATTTT. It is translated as CASSLVGRSTDTQYF.

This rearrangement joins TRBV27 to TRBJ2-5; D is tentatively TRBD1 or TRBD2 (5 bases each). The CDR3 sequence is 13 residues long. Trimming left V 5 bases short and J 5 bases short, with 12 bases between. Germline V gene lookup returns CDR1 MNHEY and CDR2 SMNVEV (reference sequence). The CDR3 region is CASSPPWGETQYF. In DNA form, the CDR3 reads TGTGCCAGCAGTCCTCCCTGGGGGGAGACCCAGTACTTC.

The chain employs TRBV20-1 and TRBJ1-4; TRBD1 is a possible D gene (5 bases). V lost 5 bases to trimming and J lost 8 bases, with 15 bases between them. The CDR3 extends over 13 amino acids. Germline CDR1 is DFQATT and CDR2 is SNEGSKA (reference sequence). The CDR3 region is CSARPSGNEKLFF. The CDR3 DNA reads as TGCAGTGCTCGCCCGTCAGGGAACGAAAAACTGTTTTTT.

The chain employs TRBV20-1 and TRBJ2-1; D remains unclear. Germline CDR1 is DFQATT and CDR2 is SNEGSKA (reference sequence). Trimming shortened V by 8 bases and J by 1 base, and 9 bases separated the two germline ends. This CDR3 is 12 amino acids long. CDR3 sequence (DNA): TGCAGTTCCAGCCGGTCCTACAATGAGCAGTTCTTC. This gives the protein CSSSRSYNEQFF.

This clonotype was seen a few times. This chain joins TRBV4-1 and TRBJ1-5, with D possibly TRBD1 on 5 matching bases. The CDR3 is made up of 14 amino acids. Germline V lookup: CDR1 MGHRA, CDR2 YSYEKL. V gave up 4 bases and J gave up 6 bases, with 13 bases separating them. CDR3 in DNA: TGCGCCAGCAGCCGATGGGGGGGGACTCAGCCCCAGCATTTT. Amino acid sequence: CASSRWGGTQPQHF.

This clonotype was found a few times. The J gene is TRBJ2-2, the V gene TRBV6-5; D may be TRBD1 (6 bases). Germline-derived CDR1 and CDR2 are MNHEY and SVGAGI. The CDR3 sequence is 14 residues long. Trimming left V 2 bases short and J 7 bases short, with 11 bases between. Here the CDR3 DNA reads TGTGCCAGCAGTTACAGGGGGAAGGGCGGGGAGCTGTTTTTT. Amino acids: CASSYRGKGGELFF.

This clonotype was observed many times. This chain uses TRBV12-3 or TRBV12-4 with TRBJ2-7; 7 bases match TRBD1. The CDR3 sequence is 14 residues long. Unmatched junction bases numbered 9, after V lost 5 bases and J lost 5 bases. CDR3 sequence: CASSTGTVRDEQYF. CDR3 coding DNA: TGTGCCAGCAGTACCGGGACAGTTCGCGACGAGCAGTACTTC.